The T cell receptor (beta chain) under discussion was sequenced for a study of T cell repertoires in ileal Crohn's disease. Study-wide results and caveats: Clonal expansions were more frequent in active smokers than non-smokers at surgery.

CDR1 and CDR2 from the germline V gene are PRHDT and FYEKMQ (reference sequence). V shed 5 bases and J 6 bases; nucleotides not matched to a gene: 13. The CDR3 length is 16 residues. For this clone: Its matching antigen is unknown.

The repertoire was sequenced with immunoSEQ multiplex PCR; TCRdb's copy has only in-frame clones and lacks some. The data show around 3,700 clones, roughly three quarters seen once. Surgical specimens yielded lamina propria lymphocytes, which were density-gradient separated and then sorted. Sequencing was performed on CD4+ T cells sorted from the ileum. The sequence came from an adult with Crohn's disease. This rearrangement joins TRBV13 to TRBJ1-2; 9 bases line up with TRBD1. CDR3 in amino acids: CASSPGQGSFGHGYTF. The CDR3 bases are TGTGCCAGCAGCCCGGGACAGGGTTCATTTGGCCATGGCTACACCTTC.